The 23 T cell receptor beta chains below all came from one sample that was sequenced in a study of shared clonotypes between healthy human individuals. Data came from immunoSEQ multiplex PCR; TCRdb stores just in-frame clones and leaves some out. The sample lists roughly 660,000 clones, roughly 87% occurring once. Sequencing used memory CD8+ T cells from PBMCs. Subset in this sample: CD45RO+ cells pooled with CCR7-negative TemRA cells. All receptors derive from a man younger than 35 in good health. Some clones in this sample may be carry-over from other donors' samples.

The rearrangement joins TRBV6-1 to TRBJ2-7; a weak D match, TRBD1 (5 bases). CDR3 length: 15 amino acids. V was shortened by 2 bases and J by 0 bases, with 11 bases between the two germline ends. Germline V gene lookup returns CDR1 MNHNS and CDR2 SASEGT. The CDR3 loop is CASSEWTPTSYEQYF. The CDR3 DNA sequence: TGTGCCAGCAGTGAATGGACACCTACCTCCTACGAGCAGTACTTC.

The rearrangement joins TRBV15 to TRBJ2-5, with a weak D call TRBD1 (5 bases). V dropped 0 bases and J dropped 7 bases, with 15 bases sitting between them. The CDR3 extends over 15 amino acids. The germline V gene encodes CDR1 LNHNV and CDR2 YYDKDF (reference sequence). The DNA for the CDR3 is TGTGCCACCAGCAGAGATCGGACGGCTGGGGCGACCCAGTACTTC. Protein product: CATSRDRTAGATQYF.

The V gene is TRBV6-1, the J gene TRBJ2-1; D is unclear. V was trimmed by 1 base and J by 8 bases, leaving 9 bases between them. CDR1 is MNHNS and CDR2 is SASEGT in the germline V gene. The CDR3 spans 13 residues. This CDR3 is CASSEVSRHEQFF. CDR3 coding DNA: TGTGCCAGCAGTGAAGTAAGTAGGCATGAGCAGTTCTTC.

The chain joins TRBV9 to TRBJ2-7; a weak D match, TRBD2 (5 bases). CDR1 and CDR2 from the germline V gene are SGDLS and YYNGEE. Trimming stripped 3 bases from V and 2 bases from J, with 15 bases between. CDR3 size: 15 residues. Written as DNA, the CDR3 is TGTGCCAGCAGCGCCGAGGGCGGAAACACCTACGAGCAGTACTTC. This sequence encodes CASSAEGGNTYEQYF.

V gene TRBV27 combines with J gene TRBJ1-4; TRBD1 matches 7 bases. V was pared by 5 bases and J by 6 bases, with 9 bases of the junction left unmatched. Germline CDR1 MNHEY, CDR2 SMNVEV (reference sequence). The CDR3 contains 15 residues. CDR3 in amino acids: CASSPTGTLDEKLFF. The CDR3 bases are TGTGCCAGCAGTCCGACAGGGACCTTAGATGAAAAACTGTTTTTT.

This clone was seen more than once but under ten times. The chain carries TRBV19 and TRBJ1-1; tentatively, D is TRBD1 (6 bases). The germline V gene has CDR1 LNHDA and CDR2 SQIVND (reference sequence). This CDR3 has 12 amino acids. Trimming took off 11 bases at V and 2 bases at J, with 12 bases between the two ends. Written as DNA, the CDR3 is TGTGCCGTCCAACAGGGAAACACTGAAGCTTTCTTT. Protein: CAVQQGNTEAFF. Filled out from reference TRBV19 and TRBJ1-1, the complete variable domain reads DGGITQSPKYLFRKEGQNVTLSCEQNLNHDAMYWYRQDPGQGLRLIYYSQIVNDFQKGDIAEGYSVSREKKESFPLTVTSAQKNPTAFYLCAVQQGNTEAFFGQGTRLTVV.

V usage is TRBV27 and J usage is TRBJ2-7; 9 nucleotides align to TRBD1. CDR3 size: 14 residues. The ends lost 5 bases at V and 6 bases at J; junction bases unmatched: 8. Germline V gene data show CDR1 as MNHEY and CDR2 as SMNVEV (reference sequence). The CDR3 protein is CASSHTGGGGEQYF. The CDR3, as DNA: TGTGCCAGCAGTCATACAGGGGGCGGAGGCGAGCAGTACTTC.

CDR3 region: CASSSRTVTGGELFF. CDR3 in DNA: TGCGCCAGCAGCTCCAGGACAGTGACGGGCGGGGAGCTGTTTTTT. The V gene is TRBV5-1, the J gene TRBJ2-2; weak D call: TRBD1 (6 bases). This CDR3 has 15 residues. Germline V CDR1 and CDR2: SGHRS, YFSETQ. Trimming shortened V by 3 bases and J by 7 bases, and 16 bases separated the two germline ends.

The chain joins TRBV7-8 to TRBJ2-5; D gene unclear. Per germline, CDR1 SGHVS and CDR2 FQNEAQ. The CDR3 consists of 15 residues. V lost 1 base to trimming and J lost 2 bases, with 11 bases between them. The CDR3 coding sequence is TGTGCCAGCAGCTTAGATTCTATTCCTCAAGAGACCCAGTACTTC. Encoded protein: CASSLDSIPQETQYF.

The chain has TRBV2 and TRBJ1-2, with 8 bases matching TRBD1. The junction had 18 bases not matched to a gene; V was cut back by 11 bases and J by 4 bases. The CDR3 has 16 amino acids. CDR1 and CDR2 from the germline V gene are SNHLY and FYNNEI. Written as DNA, the CDR3 is TGTGCCGGACTCCGGACAGGGTATTCTCCTTCCTATGGCTACACCTTC. This gives the protein CAGLRTGYSPSYGYTF.

The chain links TRBV4-1 to TRBJ1-2, with D perhaps TRBD1 (5 bases). This CDR3 is built from 17 residues. The germline V gene has CDR1 MGHRA and CDR2 YSYEKL. Trimming took off 0 bases at V and 4 bases at J, with 18 bases between the two ends. CDR3 sequence: CASSQDGRGLSGYGYTF. In DNA, the CDR3 is TGCGCCAGCAGCCAAGACGGTCGGGGACTCTCGGGCTATGGCTACACCTTC.

The chain uses TRBV4-1 and TRBJ2-7, with D uncertain. The CDR3 consists of 14 residues. V lost 4 bases, J lost 4 bases, and 14 bases lay in between. CDR1 MGHRA and CDR2 YSYEKL come from the germline V gene. CDR3 in amino acids: CASSLTGQTYEQYF. The DNA for the CDR3 is TGCGCCAGCAGCCTAACGGGCCAAACTTACGAGCAGTACTTC.

This clone was recorded only once. The chain uses TRBV6-5 and TRBJ1-5; a possible D gene is TRBD1 (5 bases). CDR3 length equals 15 residues. Germline CDR1 reads MNHEY; CDR2 reads SVGAGI. V dropped 6 bases and J dropped 0 bases, with 12 bases sitting between them. The chain's CDR3 is CASSGTANSNQPQHF. The CDR3 nucleotides are TGTGCCAGCAGCGGGACGGCAAATAGCAATCAGCCCCAGCATTTT.

V usage is TRBV10-3 and J usage is TRBJ2-7; D perhaps matches TRBD2 (6 bases). Germline lookup yields CDR1 ENHRY and CDR2 SYGVKD. V dropped 7 bases and J dropped 0 bases, with 16 bases sitting between them. The CDR3 has 15 amino acids. DNA of the CDR3: TGTGCCATCAATAGTATCGGACTAAACTCCTACGAGCAGTACTTC. Amino acid sequence: CAINSIGLNSYEQYF.

The rearrangement links TRBV2 to TRBJ2-1, with D perhaps matching TRBD2 (6 bases). Germline CDR1 SNHLY, CDR2 FYNNEI. The CDR3 is made up of 15 amino acids. Trimming removed 3 bases at V and 0 bases at J, with 9 bases between. The CDR3 DNA reads as TGTGCCAGCAGTGACGGGGGAAGCTCCTACAATGAGCAGTTCTTC. Residues: CASSDGGSSYNEQFF.

This sequence joins TRBV27 and TRBJ1-4; no definite D call. V was shortened by 5 bases and J by 7 bases, with 11 bases between the two germline ends. The CDR3 runs 13 residues. Germline CDR1 reads MNHEY; CDR2 reads SMNVEV (reference sequence). Here the CDR3 reads CASSGSGFEKLFF. The CDR3, as DNA: TGTGCCAGCAGTGGTTCTGGGTTTGAAAAACTGTTTTTT.

This clone has just one count. The J gene is TRBJ2-3, the V gene TRBV28; D unclear. Germline CDR1 and CDR2: MDHEN and SYDVKM. With 6 bases removed from V and 8 bases from J, the gap between germline ends came to 21 bases. CDR3 size: 15 residues. The CDR3 region is CASSLHPKGKVTQYF. In DNA, the CDR3 is TGTGCCAGCAGCCTCCACCCCAAGGGCAAGGTTACGCAGTATTTT.

The chain has TRBV7-6 and TRBJ2-7; perhaps TRBD2 as D (6 bases). Germline V lookup: CDR1 SGHVS, CDR2 FNYEAQ. The CDR3 has 13 amino acids. V lost 2 bases to trimming and J lost 5 bases, with 10 bases between them. CDR3: CASSLREWNEQYF. DNA for the CDR3: TGTGCCAGCAGCTTACGGGAGTGGAACGAGCAGTACTTC.

The chain combines TRBV4-3 with TRBJ1-2, with D possibly TRBD1 on 5 matching bases. The V gene's germline CDR1 is LGHNA and CDR2 YSLEER. V was trimmed by 3 bases and J by 6 bases, leaving 20 bases between them. The CDR3 runs 16 residues. CDR3 DNA: TGCGCCAGCAGCCAGAAAACAGGACGGACGGATAATGGCTACACCTTC. Translated: CASSQKTGRTDNGYTF.

The chain carries TRBV9 and TRBJ1-5; D is undetermined. Germline V gives CDR1 SGDLS, CDR2 YYNGEE. This CDR3 is 16 amino acids long. Trimming cost V 5 bases and J 0 bases, with 15 bases left between them. The CDR3 sequence: CASSAGGLGSNQPQHF. The CDR3 nucleotides read TGTGCCAGCAGTGCCGGAGGATTAGGTAGCAATCAGCCCCAGCATTTT.

The gene calls are TRBV4-3 and TRBJ2-1, with TRBD2 matching over 11 bases. CDR1 is LGHNA, CDR2 YSLEER, per germline. Trimming at V came to 3 bases and at J to 2 bases, leaving 6 bases not matched to a gene. The CDR3 runs 17 residues. The DNA of the CDR3 is TGCGCCAGCAGCCACGACGGGACTAGCGGCCCCTACAATGAGCAGTTCTTC. Its translation is CASSHDGTSGPYNEQFF.

The V gene is TRBV28, the J gene TRBJ1-4; 9 bases are a match to TRBD1. Per the germline V gene, CDR1 is MDHEN and CDR2 is SYDVKM. The CDR3 covers 14 residues. J was trimmed by 12 bases and V by 2 bases; bases with no gene match: 7. CDR3 DNA: TGTGCCAGCAGTTTAGGCGGGACAGGGAGCGAACTGTTTTTT. This codes for CASSLGGTGSELFF.

Here the CDR3 DNA reads TGTGCCAGCACCCCCTCTGGGGGCGAGGTCCAAGAGACCCAGTACTTC. Translated, it gives CASTPSGGEVQETQYF. This chain connects TRBV27 to TRBJ2-5, with D tentatively TRBD1 (6 bases). The CDR3 has 16 amino acids. V was shortened by 7 bases and J by 1 base, with 19 bases between the two germline ends. Germline lookup yields CDR1 MNHEY and CDR2 SMNVEV (reference sequence).